This is a list of T cell receptor beta chains from one sample in a study of cytomegalovirus exposure and HLA in healthy donors. Profiled with immunoSEQ multiplex PCR; TCRdb holds only in-frame clones, not every one. The table has 150,000 or so clones, around four fifths seen once; the top ten hold 2% to 2.5%. Material for sequencing was PBMCs. Receptors were obtained from a man aged 25 to 40 in good health and CMV-seropositive. Each CDR3 is given with its conserved first and last residue. A D gene is named only where the DNA matches it firmly. Clone size, where shown, is once, few, many, or a class for clones that have expanded.

j_call v_call cdr3_length clone_size d_call cdr3_nt cdr3_aa
TRBJ1-2 TRBV10-3 18 NA NA TGTGCCATCAGTGAGTCCCCCCCGCTAGTGGGGCTCAACTATGGCTACACCTTC CAISESPPLVGLNYGYTF
TRBJ2-7 TRBV6-1 15 NA TRBD1 TGTGCCAGCTCCGAGGGGGACAGGGTCTCCTACGAGCAGTACTTC CASSEGDRVSYEQYF
TRBJ1-5 TRBV27 14 once TRBD1 TGCGATGAGGGGGGACAGGGACGTAATCAGCCCCAGCATTTT CDEGGQGRNQPQHF
TRBJ2-5 TRBV29-1 15 NA NA TGCAGCGTCACAGACCCCGCAGGGCTTCAAGAGACCCAGTACTTC CSVTDPAGLQETQYF
TRBJ2-7 TRBV6-1 13 once NA TGTGCCAGCAGTGAAATTGGCTGGTACGAGCAGTACTTC CASSEIGWYEQYF
TRBJ2-7 TRBV12-5 15 NA TRBD2 TGTGCTAGTGGTTTGGTACGGGAGGGTAGGAACGAGCAGTACTTC CASGLVREGRNEQYF
TRBJ2-1 TRBV2 15 NA TRBD2 TGTGCCAGCAGTCTACTAGCGGGGGGTTACAATGAGCAGTTCTTC CASSLLAGGYNEQFF
TRBJ1-3 TRBV4-2 15 NA NA TGTGCCAGCAGCCAAGTAGGGGCATCTGGAAACACCATATATTTT CASSQVGASGNTIYF
TRBJ2-2 TRBV7-9 14 NA NA TGTGCCAGCAGCTTATTGAAAGGGGCCGGGGAGCTGTTTTTT CASSLLKGAGELFF
TRBJ2-7 TRBV9 16 NA TRBD1 TGTGCCAGCAGCACCCCGGCGACAGGGGGCGAGTACGAGCAGTACTTC CASSTPATGGEYEQYF
TRBJ2-7 TRBV27 15 NA TRBD1 TGTGCCAGCAGGGTCGGACAGGGGAACGTGCACGAGCAGTACTTC CASRVGQGNVHEQYF
TRBJ2-7 TRBV5-1 13 NA TRBD1 TGCGCCAGCAGCATAGGGGACAGGGGCGAGCAGTACTTC CASSIGDRGEQYF
TRBJ1-2 TRBV7-2 15 NA TRBD1 TGTGCCAGCAGTCCATCCGCGGGGACAGGCTATGGCTACACCTTC CASSPSAGTGYGYTF
TRBJ2-7 TRBV9 15 NA TRBD1 TGTGCCAGCAGCCCCGGGACAGGGCCGGGATACGAGCAGTACTTC CASSPGTGPGYEQYF
TRBJ2-2 TRBV5-1 13 few NA TGCGCCAGCAGATACTACAGCGGCGGGGAGCTGTTTTTT CASRYYSGGELFF
TRBJ1-2 TRBV18 14 NA NA TGTGCCAGCGTCGGGCAGGGTTCTAACTATGGCTACACCTTC CASVGQGSNYGYTF
TRBJ2-7 TRBV4-3 15 once TRBD2 TGCGCCAGCAGCCCCCCCGGGGGAGGGGTCTACGAGCAGTACTTC CASSPPGGGVYEQYF
TRBJ2-2 TRBV7-2 16 NA TRBD1 TGTGCCAGCAGCTTTGACGGGACAGGGTACACCGGGGAGCTGTTTTTT CASSFDGTGYTGELFF
TRBJ1-6 TRBV9 18 NA TRBD1 TGTGCCAGCAGCTTGCGGACGGGACAGGGGATGTATAATTCACCCCTCCACTTT CASSLRTGQGMYNSPLHF
TRBJ1-2 TRBV18 13 few NA TGTGCCAGCTCACAGATGGCAGACTATGGCTACACCTTC CASSQMADYGYTF
TRBJ2-7 TRBV7-6 14 NA TRBD1 TGTGCCAGCAGCGCCTCCGGGACAGGGTACGAGCAGTACTTC CASSASGTGYEQYF
TRBJ1-1 TRBV6-6 14 NA NA TGTGCCAGCACCGCCGGAGCGATGAACACTGAAGCTTTCTTT CASTAGAMNTEAFF